This T cell receptor beta chain came from a study of blood T cell repertoires in COVID-19. Clinical histories supplied by participants themselves formed the basis of cohort assignment. Only in-frame clones appear in the TCRdb table, and some are missing; sequencing was by immunoSEQ multiplex PCR. The repertoire holds about 400,000 clones, around nine tenths seen once, with 1.5% to 2% in the top ten. Trimming removed 5 bases at V and 9 bases at J, with 13 bases between. Germline CDR1 and CDR2: KGHDR and SFDVKD. The CDR3 contains 13 residues. This TCR came from a woman in her 30s who had recovered from COVID-19. V and J are TRBV24-1 and TRBJ1-5; D is undetermined. Sequenced material: PBMCs or T cells enriched from blood (not recorded which). CDR3 region: CATSAPTEGPQHF. Here the CDR3 DNA reads TGTGCCACCAGTGCCCCTACAGAAGGGCCCCAGCATTTT.